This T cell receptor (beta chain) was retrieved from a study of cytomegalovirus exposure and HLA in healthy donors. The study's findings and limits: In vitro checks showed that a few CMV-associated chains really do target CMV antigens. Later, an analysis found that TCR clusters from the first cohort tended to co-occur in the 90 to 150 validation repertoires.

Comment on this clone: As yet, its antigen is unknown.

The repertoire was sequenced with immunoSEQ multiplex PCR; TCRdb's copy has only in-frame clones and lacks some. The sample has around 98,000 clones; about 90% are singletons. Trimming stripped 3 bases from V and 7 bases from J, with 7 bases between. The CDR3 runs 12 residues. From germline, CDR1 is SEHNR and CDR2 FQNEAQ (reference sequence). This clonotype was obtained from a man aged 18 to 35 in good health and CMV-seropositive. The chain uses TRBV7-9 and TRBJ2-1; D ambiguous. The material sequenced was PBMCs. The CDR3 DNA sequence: TGTGCCAGCAGCTTGAGTATTAATGAGCAGTTCTTC. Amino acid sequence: CASSLSINEQFF. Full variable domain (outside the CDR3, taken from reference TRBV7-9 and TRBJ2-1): DTGVSQNPRHKITKRGQNVTFRCDPISEHNRLYWYRQTLGQGPEFLTYFQNEAQLEKSRLLSDRFSAERPKGSFSTLEIQRTEQGDSAMYLCASSLSINEQFFGPGTRLTVL.